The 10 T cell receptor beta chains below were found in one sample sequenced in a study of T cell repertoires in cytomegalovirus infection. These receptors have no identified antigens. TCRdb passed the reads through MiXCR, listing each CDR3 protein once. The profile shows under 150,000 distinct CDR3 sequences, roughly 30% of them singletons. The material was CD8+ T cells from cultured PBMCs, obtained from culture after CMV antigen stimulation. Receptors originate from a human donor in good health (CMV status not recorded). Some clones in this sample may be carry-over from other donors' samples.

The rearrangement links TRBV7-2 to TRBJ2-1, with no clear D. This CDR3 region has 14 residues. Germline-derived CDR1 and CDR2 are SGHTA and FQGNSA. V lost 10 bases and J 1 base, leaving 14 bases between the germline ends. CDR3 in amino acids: CAIEQGGSYNEQFF. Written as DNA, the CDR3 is TGTGCCATCGAGCAAGGCGGTTCCTACAATGAGCAGTTCTTC.

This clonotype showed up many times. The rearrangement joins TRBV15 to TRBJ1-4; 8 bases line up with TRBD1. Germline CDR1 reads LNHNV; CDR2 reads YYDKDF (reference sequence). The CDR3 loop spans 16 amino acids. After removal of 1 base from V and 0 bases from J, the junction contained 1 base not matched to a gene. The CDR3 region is CATSRVTGATNEKLFF. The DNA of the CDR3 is TGTGCCACCAGCAGAGTGACAGGGGCAACTAATGAAAAACTGTTTTTT.

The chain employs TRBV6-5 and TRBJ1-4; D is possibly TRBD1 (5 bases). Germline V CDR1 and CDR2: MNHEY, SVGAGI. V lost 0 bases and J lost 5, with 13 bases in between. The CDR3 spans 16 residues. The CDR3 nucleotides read TGTGCCAGCAGTTACTCGGGGGGGGGTGGAAATGAAAAACTGTTTTTT. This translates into CASSYSGGGGNEKLFF.

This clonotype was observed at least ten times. CDR3 in amino acids: CASSLVLGSYFSYNEQFF. The CDR3 nucleotides read TGTGCCAGCAGCTTAGTATTAGGCTCCTACTTCTCCTACAATGAGCAGTTCTTC. The chain combines TRBV7-6 with TRBJ2-1; D gene ambiguous. Germline CDR1 SGHVS, CDR2 FNYEAQ. V lost 1 base and J lost 0, with 16 bases in between. This CDR3 is built from 18 residues.

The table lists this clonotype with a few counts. CDR3 amino acids: CASSLGQGGKNIQYF. CDR3 coding DNA: TGTGCCAGCAGCTTAGGACAGGGAGGCAAAAACATTCAGTACTTC. The chain recombines TRBV7-6 with TRBJ2-4; D is perhaps TRBD1 (7 bases). The CDR3 contains 15 residues. With 1 base removed from V and 3 bases from J, the gap between germline ends came to 10 bases. The V gene's germline CDR1 is SGHVS and CDR2 FNYEAQ. Based on the CDR3 plus reference TRBV7-6 and TRBJ2-4, the full variable domain is GAGVSQSPRYKVTKRGQDVALRCDPISGHVSLYWYRQALGQGPEFLTYFNYEAQQDKSGLPNDRFSAERPEGSISTLTIQRTEQRDSAMYRCASSLGQGGKNIQYFGAGTRLSVL.

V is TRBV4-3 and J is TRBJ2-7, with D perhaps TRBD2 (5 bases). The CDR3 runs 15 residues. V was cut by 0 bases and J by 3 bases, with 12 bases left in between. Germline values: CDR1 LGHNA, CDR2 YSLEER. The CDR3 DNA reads TGCGCCAGCAGCCAAGATCGGGTGGGGAGCTACGAGCAGTACTTC. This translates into CASSQDRVGSYEQYF.

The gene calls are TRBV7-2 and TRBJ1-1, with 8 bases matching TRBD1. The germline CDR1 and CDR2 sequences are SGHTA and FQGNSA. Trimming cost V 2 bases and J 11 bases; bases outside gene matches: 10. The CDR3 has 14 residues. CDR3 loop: CASSLTGTGWGAFF. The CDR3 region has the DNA TGTGCCAGCAGCTTAACTGGGACAGGATGGGGGGCTTTCTTT.

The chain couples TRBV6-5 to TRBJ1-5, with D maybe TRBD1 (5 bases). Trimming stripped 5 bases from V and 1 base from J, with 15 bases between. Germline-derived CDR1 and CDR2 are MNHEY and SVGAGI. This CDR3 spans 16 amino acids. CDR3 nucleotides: TGTGCCAGCAGTCGGACACCAATGGGAAGCAATCAGCCCCAGCATTTT. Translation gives CASSRTPMGSNQPQHF.

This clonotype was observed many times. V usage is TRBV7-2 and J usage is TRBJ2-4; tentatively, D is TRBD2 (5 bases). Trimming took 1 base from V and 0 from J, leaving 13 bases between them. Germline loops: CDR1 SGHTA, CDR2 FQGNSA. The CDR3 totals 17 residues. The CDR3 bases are TGTGCCAGCAGCTTAGGCGGGCCCACGCTAGCCAAAAACATTCAGTACTTC. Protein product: CASSLGGPTLAKNIQYF.

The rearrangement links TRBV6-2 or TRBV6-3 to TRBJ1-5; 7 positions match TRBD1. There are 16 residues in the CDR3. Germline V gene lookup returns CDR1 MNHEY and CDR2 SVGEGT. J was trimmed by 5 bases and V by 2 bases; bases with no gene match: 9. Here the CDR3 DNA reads TGTGCCAGCAGTTACCCACCCGGGCAGGGGGATCAGCCCCAGCATTTT. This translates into CASSYPPGQGDQPQHF.